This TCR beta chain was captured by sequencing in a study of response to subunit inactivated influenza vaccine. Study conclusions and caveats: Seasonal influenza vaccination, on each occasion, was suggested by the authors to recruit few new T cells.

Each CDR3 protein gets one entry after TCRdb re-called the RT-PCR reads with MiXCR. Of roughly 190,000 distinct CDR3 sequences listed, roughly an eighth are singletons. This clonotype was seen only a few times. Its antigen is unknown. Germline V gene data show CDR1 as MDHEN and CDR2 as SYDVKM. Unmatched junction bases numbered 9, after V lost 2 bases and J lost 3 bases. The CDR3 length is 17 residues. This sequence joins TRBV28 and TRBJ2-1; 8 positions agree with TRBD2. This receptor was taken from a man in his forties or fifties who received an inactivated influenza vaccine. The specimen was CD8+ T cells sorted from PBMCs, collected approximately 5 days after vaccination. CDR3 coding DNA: TGTGCCAGCAGTTTAGTTCTAGCGGGTTTATTCTACAATGAGCAGTTCTTC. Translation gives CASSLVLAGLFYNEQFF.